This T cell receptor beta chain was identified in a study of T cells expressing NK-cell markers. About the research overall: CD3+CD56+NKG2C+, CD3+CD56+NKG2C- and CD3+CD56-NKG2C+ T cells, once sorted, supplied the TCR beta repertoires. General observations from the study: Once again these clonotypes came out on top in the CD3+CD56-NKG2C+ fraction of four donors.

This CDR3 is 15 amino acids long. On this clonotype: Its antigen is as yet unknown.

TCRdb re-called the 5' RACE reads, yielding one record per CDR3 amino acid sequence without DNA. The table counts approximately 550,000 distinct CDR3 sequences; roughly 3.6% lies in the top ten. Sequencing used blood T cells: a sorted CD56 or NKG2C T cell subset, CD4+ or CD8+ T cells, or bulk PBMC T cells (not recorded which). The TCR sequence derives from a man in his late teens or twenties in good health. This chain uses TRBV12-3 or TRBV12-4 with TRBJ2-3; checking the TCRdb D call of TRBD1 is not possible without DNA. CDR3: CASSFSGGKIDTQYF.